This TCR beta chain appears in the sequencing data of a study of metastatic and nonmetastatic thyroid tumors. Across the whole study: Repertoires from malignant and benign thyroid patients were compared across blood and tumor or nodule tissue. General study results and limits: Benign nodules were reported to have significantly lower TCR beta diversity than malignant thyroid tumors, in blood and tumor.

This clone has a handful of counts. Its antigen is still unknown. This CDR3 contains 15 residues. Germline CDR1 and CDR2: SNHLY and FYNNEI. Unmatched junction bases numbered 4, after V lost 6 bases and J lost 3 bases. Patients were all untreated before their thyroid surgery. Original processing methods: To classify distant metastasis in papillary thyroid cancer, a model was built from CDR3 differences across clinicopathological groups. MiXCR was used by TCRdb to re-call the PCR reads. TCRdb's processing, not the authors' own work, is the source of the V and J calls. Among roughly 39,000 clones listed, roughly 45% were seen once.

This sequence originates from a male donor with papillary thyroid cancer or a benign thyroid nodule (not recorded which). Some clones in this sample may be carry-over from other donors' samples. Input material: tumor tissue. The chain carries TRBV2 and TRBJ2-7; 14 bases are a match to TRBD2. This CDR3 reads CASRDGLAGGYEQYF. The CDR3 coding sequence is TGTGCCAGCAGAGACGGACTAGCGGGAGGCTACGAGCAGTACTTC.